This paragraph reports one T cell receptor (beta chain). The CDR3 runs to 15 residues. V lost 2 bases, J lost 1 base, and 5 bases stayed unmatched. Germline V CDR1 and CDR2: KGHSH, LQKENI. The sample is drawn from a study of blood T cell repertoires in COVID-19. In the original analysis: Reference gene primer amplification in the assay estimated nucleated cell counts. The repertoire was sequenced with immunoSEQ multiplex PCR; TCRdb's copy has only in-frame clones and lacks some. The D gene and trimming were derived from the DNA, and the V and J assignments and clone size from that table. The data show more than 95,000 clones, about 84% seen once.

The genes are TRBV18 and TRBJ2-7, with 7 bases that match TRBD2. The sequence was obtained from a human donor in a cohort sampled during active COVID-19. Specimen: peripheral blood. The CDR3 spells CASSPVQRGSYEQYF. As DNA, the CDR3 is TGTGCCAGCTCACCAGTCCAGCGGGGTTCCTACGAGCAGTACTTC.